The 22 T cell receptor beta chains presented below share a single source sample, sequenced in a study of cytomegalovirus exposure and HLA in healthy donors (dated by TCRdb to about 2017). Preparation of the library involved the immunoSEQ multiplex PCR assay. A mixture of 60 forward primers for TCR Vbeta segments and 13 reverse primers for TCR Jbeta segments was used in the multiplex PCR. The table comes from immuneACCESS by way of TCRdb, which keeps in-frame sequences with V and J called. Part of the clones is missing from these tables; in studies checked, under half for an unresolved V gene and the rest for unknown reasons. Within this sample are about 98,000 clones, with over 65% of them counted one time only. The top ten hold approximately 1.8% of the sample. The sequencing input was PBMCs. These receptor sequences come from a male donor in good health and CMV-seronegative.

This chain links TRBV4-3 with TRBJ2-1, with TRBD2 identical over 14 bases. V was clipped by 4 bases and J by 8 bases; unmatched bases: 10. This CDR3 has 17 residues. Per germline, CDR1 LGHNA and CDR2 YSLEER. CDR3 residues: CASSLSGTSGSGYEQFF. The CDR3 nucleotides read TGCGCCAGCAGCCTCAGCGGGACTAGCGGGAGCGGTTATGAGCAGTTCTTC.

The chain recombines TRBV7-9 with TRBJ2-7; 12 positions agree with TRBD2. The CDR3 runs to 16 residues. The V segment lost 1 base and the J segment 2 bases; nucleotides outside the gene matches: 3. The germline V gene has CDR1 SEHNR and CDR2 FQNEAQ (reference sequence). CDR3 protein: CASSLGLAGVPYEQYF. CDR3 DNA sequence: TGTGCCAGCAGCTTAGGACTAGCGGGAGTTCCCTACGAGCAGTACTTC.

This clone was detected a few times. J is TRBJ2-7 and V is TRBV27; 9 bases fit TRBD2. This CDR3 has 15 amino acids. Germline V lookup: CDR1 MNHEY, CDR2 SMNVEV (reference sequence). With V trimmed by 4 bases and J by 3 bases, 7 bases remained unmatched. The CDR3 DNA reads as TGTGCCAGCAGTTCAGGACTAGCGAATCTCTACGAGCAGTACTTC. Amino acid sequence: CASSSGLANLYEQYF.

This clone was observed a handful of times. The chain links TRBV5-1 to TRBJ2-2, with unresolved D. This CDR3 comprises 16 residues. V lost 3 bases and J lost 4, with 16 bases in between. From germline, CDR1 is SGHRS and CDR2 YFSETQ. The CDR3 DNA follows: TGCGCCAGCAGCTCAGGTTTCAGCCCGGCCACCGGGGAGCTGTTTTTT. As protein: CASSSGFSPATGELFF.

This chain links TRBV5-6 with TRBJ2-3, with a weak D call TRBD2 (5 bases). This CDR3 region has 13 residues. Germline-derived CDR1 and CDR2 are SGHDT and YYEEEE. V was pared by 7 bases and J by 5 bases, with 14 bases between. The CDR3 DNA follows: TGTGCCAGCTGGGAGTTGGCTAAAGATACGCAGTATTTT. Translated: CASWELAKDTQYF.

Only one count was recorded for this clone. This chain joins TRBV30 and TRBJ2-5, with a possible D match to TRBD2 (6 bases). The J call may not be correct, given that the DNA end is closer to TRBJ2-7. CDR3 length: 14 residues. Germline-derived CDR1 and CDR2 are GTSNPN and SVGIG (reference sequence). CDR3 sequence (DNA): TGTGCCTGGAGTGCGGGGGACGGAGCCTACGAGCAGTACTTC. It is translated as CAWSAGDGAYEQYF.

This sequence joins TRBV5-1 and TRBJ1-1; 8 bases align to TRBD1. The CDR3 covers 17 residues. Trimming cost V 2 bases and J 8 bases; bases outside gene matches: 17. Germline V lookup: CDR1 SGHRS, CDR2 YFSETQ. CDR3 sequence: CASSFGGGQATVGEAFF. The CDR3 DNA sequence: TGCGCCAGCAGCTTTGGAGGGGGACAGGCCACCGTGGGCGAAGCTTTCTTT.

J is TRBJ1-5 and V is TRBV5-1, with D uncertain. This CDR3 has 14 residues. Trimming pared 0 bases from V and 4 bases from J, leaving 8 bases between. From germline, CDR1 is SGHRS and CDR2 YFSETQ. CDR3 coding DNA: TGCGCCAGCAGCTTGGGGGAGGGAAATCAGCCCCAGCATTTT. Translating gives CASSLGEGNQPQHF.

This clone is a singleton in its sample. The chain has TRBV7-9 and TRBJ2-7; D not resolved. V lost 2 bases to trimming and J lost 5 bases, with 4 bases between them. Germline V lookup: CDR1 SEHNR, CDR2 FQNEAQ (reference sequence). This CDR3 is built from 11 residues. As DNA, the CDR3 is TGTGCCAGCAGCTTAATCGACGAGCAGTACTTC. It is translated as CASSLIDEQYF.

CDR3 protein: CATSMRGNTEAFF. In nucleotides, the CDR3 is TGTGCCACCAGCATGCGGGGGAACACTGAAGCTTTCTTT. The V and J genes are TRBV15 and TRBJ1-1, with D uncertain. Germline CDR1 is LNHNV and CDR2 is YYDKDF (reference sequence). The CDR3 contains 13 residues. V was trimmed by 4 bases and J by 1 base, leaving 7 bases between them. Full variable domain (missing parts from reference TRBV15 and TRBJ1-1): DAMVIQNPRYQVTQFGKPVTLSCSQTLNHNVMYWYQQKSSQAPKLLFHYYDKDFNNEADTPDNFQSRRPNTSFCFLDIRSPGLGDTAMYLCATSMRGNTEAFFGQGTRLTVV.

This clone has a single count. V is TRBV5-1 and J is TRBJ2-7; possibly TRBD1 for D (5 bases). This CDR3 is 15 amino acids long. Germline loops: CDR1 SGHRS, CDR2 YFSETQ. Between the trimmed V and J ends, which lost 0 bases and 5 bases, there was a span of 15 bases. In DNA, the CDR3 is TGCGCCAGCAGCTTGGGACCAGGGTGGGCTAACGAGCAGTACTTC. It specifies CASSLGPGWANEQYF.

CDR3 DNA: TGTGCCAGCAGCGTAGATGGGACAGAGGCCTACGAGCAGTACTTC. Translation gives CASSVDGTEAYEQYF. The V and J genes are TRBV9 and TRBJ2-7; 7 bases align to TRBD1. CDR1 SGDLS and CDR2 YYNGEE come from the germline V gene. The CDR3 is 15 residues long. V shed 0 bases and J 2 bases; nucleotides not matched to a gene: 5.

The chain joins TRBV6-5 to TRBJ1-6; D is possibly TRBD1 (5 bases). The germline V gene has CDR1 MNHEY and CDR2 SVGAGI. This CDR3 has 16 amino acids. The V end lost 6 bases, the J end lost 0 bases, and 12 bases lay between the germline ends. The CDR3 nucleotides read TGTGCCAGCAGCTACCAGGGTAGCTCCTATAATTCACCCCTCCACTTT. Protein: CASSYQGSSYNSPLHF.

Only a few counts were recorded for this clone. The CDR3 is CASSRGLGTQYF. For the CDR3, the DNA is TGTGCCAGCAGCCGAGGACTCGGTACGCAGTATTTT. The rearrangement uses TRBV7-7 and TRBJ2-3, with a possible D match to TRBD2 (5 bases). This CDR3 is built from 12 residues. Per the germline V gene, CDR1 is SSHAT and CDR2 is FNYEAQ (reference sequence). V was clipped by 5 bases and J by 8 bases, with 11 bases between them.

As for this clone: One end of the junction varies from germline; a read error may be responsible. V is TRBV6-5 and J is TRBJ2-1; D gene uncertain. The CDR3 contains 15 residues. The germline gives CDR1 MNHEY, CDR2 SVGAGI. Here the CDR3 DNA reads TGTGCCGGCAGTTACTATACCGGCTCCTACAATGAGCAGTTCTTC. Translation: CAGSYYTGSYNEQFF.

In the case of this clone: This CDR3 is also generated by other DNA sequences in the sample. The chain combines TRBV27 with TRBJ1-5; 8 bases fit TRBD1. This CDR3 contains 16 residues. Trimming took 2 bases from V and 3 from J; bases not matched to a gene: 6. The V gene's germline CDR1 is MNHEY and CDR2 SMNVEV (reference sequence). Here the CDR3 reads CASSLAGGVDNQPQHF. CDR3 coding DNA: TGTGCCAGCAGTTTAGCAGGGGGCGTTGACAATCAGCCCCAGCATTTT.

The chain has TRBV10-1 and TRBJ2-7, with 7 nucleotides matching TRBD2. Trimming took 7 bases from V and 3 from J; bases not matched to a gene: 12. The CDR3 extends over 15 amino acids. Germline CDR1 reads WNHNN; CDR2 reads SYGVQD (reference sequence). CDR3 sequence (DNA): TGCGCCAGCACCTTAAGCGGGAACCTTCTCTACGAGCAGTACTTC. It codes for CASTLSGNLLYEQYF.

The rearrangement joins TRBV14 to TRBJ2-7, with TRBD2 matching over 7 bases. CDR1 and CDR2 from the germline V gene are SGHDN and FVKESK. V lost 0 bases to trimming and J lost 3 bases; unmatched junction nucleotides: 5. The CDR3 covers 15 residues. The CDR3 region has the DNA TGTGCCAGCAGCCAAGATTGGGCTAGCGGCTACGAGCAGTACTTC. This encodes CASSQDWASGYEQYF.

A few counts support this clone. The CDR3 DNA follows: TGTGCCAGCAGCTTAGCCCCCGGGAGCGGGGAGCTGTTTTTT. The encoded protein is CASSLAPGSGELFF. The J gene is TRBJ2-2, the V gene TRBV7-8; D possibly corresponds to TRBD2 (6 bases). V lost 0 bases to trimming and J lost 7 bases, with 9 bases between them. Germline CDR1 and CDR2: SGHVS and FQNEAQ. The CDR3 has 14 residues.

This clone was seen a single time. V is TRBV7-2 and J is TRBJ1-4, with TRBD1 matching over 8 bases. J lost 7 bases, V lost 3 bases, and 4 bases had no gene match. The CDR3 runs 14 residues. Germline loops: CDR1 SGHTA, CDR2 FQGNSA. The CDR3 protein is CASSLQGAAEKLFF. CDR3 DNA sequence: TGTGCCAGCAGCTTGCAGGGGGCTGCTGAAAAACTGTTTTTT.

This clone is labeled as medium-sized. V usage is TRBV6-6 and J usage is TRBJ1-1; 7 bases align to TRBD1. CDR1 and CDR2 from the germline V gene are MNHNY and SVGAGI (reference sequence). With 6 bases clipped from V and 7 bases from J, the junction kept 8 bases outside the gene matches. The CDR3 length is 13 residues. For the CDR3, the DNA is TGTGCCAGCAGCCCGACAGGGTATAGTGAAGCTTTCTTT. Translation gives CASSPTGYSEAFF.

The rearrangement joins TRBV7-3 to TRBJ2-3; 8 bases are shared with TRBD2. The CDR3 sequence is 15 residues long. Germline V gives CDR1 SGHTA, CDR2 FQGTGA. The trim removed 5 bases at V and 3 bases at J, leaving 7 bases unmatched. CDR3 region: CASSIGRALTDTQYF. The DNA for the CDR3 is TGTGCCAGCAGCATCGGGAGGGCGTTGACAGATACGCAGTATTTT. The full variable domain, in which reference TRBV7-3 and TRBJ2-3 provide the parts outside the CDR3, is GAGVSQTPSNKVTEKGKYVELRCDPISGHTALYWYRQSLGQGPEFLIYFQGTGAADDSGLPNDRFFAVRPEGSVSTLKIQRTERGDSAVYLCASSIGRALTDTQYFGPGTRLTVL.